These T cell receptor beta chains were read from a single sample in a study of cytomegalovirus exposure and HLA in healthy donors. TCRdb's copy holds only in-frame clones and misses some; the assay was immunoSEQ multiplex PCR. Among approximately 76,000 clones listed, less than 80% were seen once. The material sequenced was PBMCs. The origin of the receptors is a man younger than 40 in good health and CMV-seronegative. Each CDR3 is given with its conserved first and last residue. A D gene is named only where the DNA matches it firmly. Size values are once, few and many counts, or a class for expanded clones, and some rows have none.

v_call	clone_size	d_call	j_call	cdr3_aa	cdr3_nt
TRBV11-1	.	.	TRBJ1-1	CASGRDKDTEAFF	TGTGCCAGCGGCCGGGACAAAGACACTGAAGCTTTCTTT
TRBV19	.	TRBD2	TRBJ2-3	CASSPGLGVGTQYF	TGTGCCAGTAGCCCCGGACTAGGAGTAGGCACGCAGTATTTT
TRBV6-5	.	TRBD1	TRBJ2-5	CASSYSFRGRETQYF	TGTGCCAGCAGTTACTCGTTTAGGGGGCGCGAGACCCAGTACTTC
TRBV9	.	.	TRBJ1-3	CASIPGFDTIYF	TGTGCCAGCATCCCAGGGTTCGACACCATATATTTT
TRBV7-2	.	.	TRBJ2-7	CASSLEQGISYEQYF	TGTGCCAGCAGCTTAGAACAGGGCATTTCCTACGAGCAGTACTTC
TRBV21-1	.	.	TRBJ1-6	CARKTGHRISLNSPLHF	TGTGCCAGAAAAACGGGACACCGGATTTCCTTAAATTCACCCCTCCACTTT
TRBV27	.	.	TRBJ2-3	CASRYYHYSDTQYF	TGTGCCAGCAGGTATTACCACTACTCAGATACGCAGTATTTT
TRBV4-3	.	.	TRBJ1-2	CASSSRDTDAYGYTF	TGCGCCAGCAGCTCCCGGGACACGGACGCCTATGGCTACACCTTC
TRBV7-8	.	.	TRBJ2-5	CASSLRAAGETQYF	TGTGCCAGCAGCTTAAGGGCAGCAGGGGAGACCCAGTACTTC
TRBV19	.	TRBD1	TRBJ2-7	CASSMTGGAYEQYF	TGTGCCAGTAGTATGACAGGGGGTGCCTACGAGCAGTACTTC
TRBV6-5	.	TRBD1	TRBJ1-6	CASSIGTGRSPLHF	TGTGCCAGCAGTATTGGGACAGGGCGCTCACCCCTCCACTTT
TRBV28	.	TRBD2	TRBJ2-7	CASSLTRLAGCEQYF	TGTGCCAGCAGTTTAACACGACTAGCGGGATGCGAGCAGTACTTC
TRBV15	once	.	TRBJ2-7	CATSRKTTPYEQYF	TGTGCCACCAGCAGAAAGACTACACCCTACGAGCAGTACTTC
TRBV27	.	TRBD2	TRBJ2-1	CASSLSLRLAGALGEQFF	TGTGCCAGCAGTTTATCCCTCAGACTAGCGGGAGCTTTGGGTGAGCAGTTCTTC